Listed here are 24 T cell receptor beta chains from one sample, sequenced in a study of vaccination and CD4 T cells after COVID-19. Time point given: late sampling 161 to 241 days after vaccination in a few convalescent patients. TCRdb re-analysed the PCR reads in MiXCR, keeping a single row per CDR3 protein. The data show 25,000 to 30,000 distinct CDR3 sequences, 45% to 65% seen once. The material was CD4+ T cells from blood, obtained about 7 months after SARS-CoV-2 vaccination. The receptors come from a human donor who had recovered from COVID-19.

The chain joins TRBV7-2 to TRBJ2-5; no clear D. The CDR3 is 12 amino acids. V lost 5 bases to trimming and J lost 5 bases, with 9 bases between them. CDR1 and CDR2 from the germline V gene are SGHTA and FQGNSA. This chain's CDR3 is CASSPIFETQYF. As DNA, the CDR3 is TGTGCCAGCAGCCCCATTTTCGAGACCCAGTACTTC.

CDR3 loop: CASSPQESNGYTF. The CDR3 coding sequence is TGTGCCAGCAGTCCCCAGGAGTCCAATGGCTACACCTTC. The gene calls are TRBV6-2 or TRBV6-3 and TRBJ1-2; D call uncertain. V was clipped by 5 bases and J by 6 bases, with 13 bases between them. This CDR3 is built from 13 residues. The germline CDR1 and CDR2 sequences are MNHEY and SVGEGT.

The genes are TRBV27 and TRBJ2-7; D might be TRBD1 (5 bases). The CDR3 length is 16 residues. Germline lookup yields CDR1 MNHEY and CDR2 SMNVEV (reference sequence). The ends were cut back, 1 base at V and 3 bases at J, with 16 bases in the middle. CDR3 nucleotides: TGTGCCAGCAGTTTATTAATCCCAGGGCTAATCTACGAGCAGTACTTC. Residues: CASSLLIPGLIYEQYF.

The gene calls are TRBV20-1 and TRBJ2-1; the D gene is possibly TRBD1 (6 bases). V shed 6 bases and J shed 9 bases, with 12 bases lying between them. Germline V gene sequence: CDR1 DFQATT, CDR2 SNEGSKA (reference sequence). The length of the CDR3 is 11 residues. CDR3 coding DNA: TGCAGTGCAAGCCAGGGGAGTGAGCAGTTCTTC. Encoded protein: CSASQGSEQFF.

The rearrangement joins TRBV6-5 to TRBJ2-1, with 7 bases identical to TRBD2. V was clipped by 0 bases and J by 9 bases; unmatched bases: 5. Germline CDR1 and CDR2: MNHEY and SVGAGI. The CDR3 consists of 14 residues. DNA of the CDR3: TGTGCCAGCAGTTACTCGATAACTAGCGCTGAGCAGTTCTTC. Amino acids: CASSYSITSAEQFF.

The genes are TRBV12-3 or TRBV12-4 and TRBJ2-5, with D maybe TRBD1 (6 bases). There are 16 residues in the CDR3. Trimming removed 2 bases from V and 5 bases from J, with 18 bases in between. The CDR3 nucleotides are TGTGCCAGCAGTTTACCACAGGGCCCTACAATTGAGACCCAGTACTTC. Its protein is CASSLPQGPTIETQYF.

This clonotype was seen a handful of times. The CDR3 region is CSARGTGQSRQPQHF. In DNA, the CDR3 is TGCAGTGCTAGAGGGACAGGACAATCTCGGCAGCCCCAGCATTTT. The genes are TRBV20-1 and TRBJ1-5; TRBD1 aligns across 7 bases. Trimming removed 1 base from V and 7 bases from J; junction bases left unmatched: 10. The CDR3 spans 15 residues. The germline V gene has CDR1 DFQATT and CDR2 SNEGSKA (reference sequence).

A few counts support this clonotype. The chain combines TRBV12-3 or TRBV12-4 with TRBJ2-7, with a possible D match to TRBD1 (5 bases). This CDR3 has 16 amino acids. V was pared by 2 bases and J by 7 bases, with 21 bases between. Here the CDR3 DNA reads TGTGCCAGCAGTTTAATGAGTGCAGGGATATTTGGTGAGCAGTACTTC. This gives the protein CASSLMSAGIFGEQYF.

The chain uses TRBV6-5 and TRBJ1-1; TRBD1 matches at 7 bases. Germline CDR1 is MNHEY and CDR2 is SVGAGI. With V trimmed by 4 bases and J by 10 bases, 12 bases remained unmatched. The CDR3 is made up of 14 amino acids. The CDR3 here is CASSFMGQPGGAFF. The DNA for the CDR3 is TGTGCCAGCAGTTTCATGGGACAGCCTGGGGGAGCTTTCTTT.

The V and J genes are TRBV7-9 and TRBJ2-2, with a possible D match to TRBD2 (5 bases). Trimming removed 4 bases from V and 2 bases from J, with 14 bases in between. The CDR3 contains 16 residues. CDR1 SEHNR and CDR2 FQNEAQ come from the germline V gene (reference sequence). CDR3 region: CASSSTRTLNTGELFF. The CDR3 region has the DNA TGTGCCAGCAGCTCGACCAGGACTCTTAACACCGGGGAGCTGTTTTTT.

The chain uses TRBV27 and TRBJ1-2; D gene unclear. V was trimmed by 2 bases and J by 7 bases, leaving 17 bases between them. CDR3 length equals 15 residues. Germline V gene data show CDR1 as MNHEY and CDR2 as SMNVEV (reference sequence). The CDR3 coding sequence is TGTGCCAGCAGTTTAGGCCGCCCGGGGAACGGTGGCTACACCTTC. This gives the protein CASSLGRPGNGGYTF.

V gene TRBV20-1 combines with J gene TRBJ2-7; TRBD2 agrees at 8 bases. Germline loops: CDR1 DFQATT, CDR2 SNEGSKA (reference sequence). V lost 5 bases to trimming and J lost 2 bases; unmatched junction nucleotides: 5. The length of the CDR3 is 13 residues. Here the CDR3 DNA reads TGCAGTGCTCCTAGCGGGCAAGCCTACGAGCAGTACTTC. This sequence encodes CSAPSGQAYEQYF.

V is TRBV7-6 and J is TRBJ2-7; 9 bases align to TRBD2. This CDR3 has 13 amino acids. CDR1 SGHVS and CDR2 FNYEAQ come from the germline V gene. V lost 3 bases to trimming and J lost 8 bases; unmatched junction nucleotides: 5. The CDR3 nucleotides are TGTGCCAGCAGCTTGCGGGAGGGGGGGCAGCAGTACTTC. Translating gives CASSLREGGQQYF.

V usage is TRBV29-1 and J usage is TRBJ1-3, with D uncertain. The CDR3 has 12 residues. Per germline, CDR1 SQVTM and CDR2 ANQGSEA. Trimming pared 7 bases from V and 0 bases from J, leaving 7 bases between. This chain's CDR3 is CSGRSSGNTIYF. Written as DNA, the CDR3 is TGCAGCGGGAGGAGCTCTGGAAACACCATATATTTT.

The chain links TRBV7-6 to TRBJ2-2; the D gene is possibly TRBD1 (6 bases). V was shortened by 2 bases and J by 1 base, with 8 bases between the two germline ends. The CDR3 extends over 15 amino acids. The germline V gene has CDR1 SGHVS and CDR2 FNYEAQ. Here the CDR3 reads CASSLKGQNTGELFF. Written as DNA, the CDR3 is TGTGCCAGCAGCTTAAAGGGACAGAACACCGGGGAGCTGTTTTTT.

This clonotype was counted a few times. V is TRBV4-1 and J is TRBJ2-7; 7 bases align to TRBD2. This CDR3 has 12 residues. The germline V gene has CDR1 MGHRA and CDR2 YSYEKL. V lost 8 bases to trimming and J lost 5 bases; unmatched junction nucleotides: 6. The DNA of the CDR3 is TGCGCCAGCGGGGGGGTGGGGGACGAGCAGTACTTC. Translating gives CASGGVGDEQYF.

The chain is built from TRBV6-4 and TRBJ1-2; tentative D call: TRBD1 (5 bases). Germline V CDR1 and CDR2: MRHNA, SNTAGT. This CDR3 region has 15 residues. The V and J ends lost 6 bases and 4 bases respectively, with 18 bases between them. The DNA for the CDR3 is TGTGCCAGCAGCACCGGACACGGAATGGGCTATGGCTACACCTTC. Protein product: CASSTGHGMGYGYTF.

Worth noting for this clonotype: The junction departs from the called germline gene at one end, perhaps through a read error. This rearrangement joins TRBV18 to TRBJ2-5, with 7 bases matching TRBD1. CDR1 is KGHSH and CDR2 is LQKENI in the germline V gene. This CDR3 region has 14 residues. This CDR3 is CANSLINRGETQYF. The CDR3, as DNA: TGTGCCAACTCACTAATAAACAGGGGAGAGACCCAGTACTTC.

The V call is TRBV6-1, the J call TRBJ2-2; possibly TRBD2 for D (6 bases). This CDR3 is 14 amino acids long. V lost 7 bases to trimming and J lost 2 bases, with 11 bases between them. The germline gives CDR1 MNHNS, CDR2 SASEGT. The CDR3 protein is CASMRGVNTGELFF. DNA for the CDR3: TGTGCCAGCATGCGGGGCGTCAACACCGGGGAGCTGTTTTTT.

The rearrangement links TRBV6-2 or TRBV6-3 to TRBJ2-3; TRBD2 matches at 8 bases. After removal of 6 bases from V and 9 bases from J, the junction contained 8 bases not matched to a gene. This CDR3 contains 13 residues. Germline V lookup: CDR1 MNHEY, CDR2 SVGEGT. DNA of the CDR3: TGTGCCAGCAGCCCATGGGGCGGGAGGACGCAGTATTTT. Translated: CASSPWGGRTQYF.

The chain uses TRBV7-2 and TRBJ1-3; 9 bases agree with TRBD1. V shed 5 bases, J shed 4 bases, and the junction held 6 bases outside the gene matches. Germline V gene lookup returns CDR1 SGHTA and CDR2 FQGNSA. This CDR3 contains 15 residues. The CDR3 loop is CASSPWTGAGNTIYF. The CDR3 DNA reads as TGTGCCAGCAGCCCGTGGACAGGGGCGGGAAACACCATATATTTT. Full variable domain (missing parts from reference TRBV7-2 and TRBJ1-3): GAGVSQSPSNKVTEKGKDVELRCDPISGHTALYWYRQSLGQGLEFLIYFQGNSAPDKSGLPSDRFSAERTGGSVSTLTIQRTQQEDSAVYLCASSPWTGAGNTIYFGEGSWLTVV.

The rearrangement links TRBV7-9 to TRBJ1-5, with D possibly being TRBD1 (5 bases). The length of the CDR3 is 18 residues. Germline lookup yields CDR1 SEHNR and CDR2 FQNEAQ (reference sequence). V lost 1 base and J lost 7, with 23 bases in between. The CDR3 bases are TGTGCCAGCAGCTTAGTTTCGGGGACCCGGGCAATCTACCAGCCCCAGCATTTT. It is translated as CASSLVSGTRAIYQPQHF.

J is TRBJ1-1 and V is TRBV19; no reliable D call. The CDR3 consists of 13 residues. Germline V gene data show CDR1 as LNHDA and CDR2 as SQIVND (reference sequence). Trimming removed 2 bases from V and 4 bases from J, with 8 bases in between. Written as DNA, the CDR3 is TGTGCCAGTAGTATATCCCTCCCCACTGAAGCTTTCTTT. It translates to CASSISLPTEAFF.

This clonotype was detected only a few times. The genes are TRBV19 and TRBJ2-2; D unclear. This CDR3 spans 12 amino acids. CDR1 and CDR2 (germline): LNHDA, SQIVND (reference sequence). Trimming removed 5 bases at V and 7 bases at J, with 8 bases between. CDR3 amino acids: CASSLLGGELFF. In DNA, the CDR3 is TGTGCCAGTAGTCTCCTTGGCGGGGAGCTGTTTTTT.